These 27 T cell receptor beta chains were sequenced from one sample in a study of T cells in Graves' hyperthyroidism and ophthalmopathy. It was RNA transcripts that yielded the amplified TCR beta CDR3 regions. The HTBI set primed first-round TCR CDR3 RT-PCR. TCRdb processed the multiplex PCR reads anew with MiXCR; each CDR3 protein has one entry. The sample records hundreds of thousands of distinct CDR3 sequences, under 15% being singletons. Sequencing was performed on blood. The receptors were sampled from a woman between 40 and 55 years old with Graves' ophthalmopathy.

This clonotype has at least ten counts. The chain combines TRBV7-9 with TRBJ1-2, with TRBD1 matching 7 bases. This CDR3 region has 14 residues. Germline CDR1 reads SEHNR; CDR2 reads FQNEAQ (reference sequence). J was trimmed by 2 bases and V by 10 bases; bases with no gene match: 10. CDR3 protein: CATDLMTGNYGYTF. The DNA of the CDR3 is TGTGCCACCGACCTGATGACAGGGAACTATGGCTACACCTTC.

This clonotype was picked up many times. V is TRBV28 and J is TRBJ2-3; D not resolved. The CDR3 spans 14 residues. Looked up from germline, CDR1 is MDHEN and CDR2 is SYDVKM. The V end lost 2 bases, the J end lost 0 bases, and 6 bases lay between the germline ends. As DNA, the CDR3 is TGTGCCAGCAGTTTAGGCTCTAGCACAGATACGCAGTATTTT. Translating it yields CASSLGSSTDTQYF.

The genes are TRBV4-3 and TRBJ1-2, with a possible D match to TRBD1 (6 bases). V lost 0 bases and J 4 bases, leaving 15 bases between the germline ends. The CDR3 sequence is 16 residues long. The germline V gene encodes CDR1 LGHNA and CDR2 YSLEER. The CDR3 DNA reads TGCGCCAGCAGCCAAGATATTACAGGGAGAAGCTATGGCTACACCTTC. As protein: CASSQDITGRSYGYTF.

This clonotype was seen many times. V usage is TRBV9 and J usage is TRBJ2-7; D is unclear. Deletions cut 3 bases from V and 3 bases from J, with 10 bases between. The CDR3 totals 13 residues. Germline V lookup: CDR1 SGDLS, CDR2 YYNGEE. The CDR3, as DNA: TGTGCCAGCAGCGAGACAACTAACTACGAGCAGTACTTC. Its translation is CASSETTNYEQYF.

This clonotype occurred many times. The chain is built from TRBV12-3 or TRBV12-4 and TRBJ2-2, with D unclear. Deletions cut 7 bases from V and 3 bases from J, with 9 bases between. The CDR3 has 13 amino acids. CDR3 DNA sequence: TGTGCCAGCACCCGAGGTTACACCGGGGAGCTGTTTTTT. Its translation: CASTRGYTGELFF.

There are a few counts of this clonotype. The chain joins TRBV7-2 to TRBJ1-1, with no clear D. Germline V gene data show CDR1 as SGHTA and CDR2 as FQGNSA. The CDR3 spans 12 residues. The V and J ends lost 5 bases and 10 bases respectively, with 14 bases between them. This CDR3 reads CASSNRFGRAFF. CDR3 sequence (DNA): TGTGCCAGCAGCAACAGATTCGGGAGAGCTTTCTTT. Combining the CDR3 with reference TRBV7-2 and TRBJ1-1 gives the whole variable domain GAGVSQSPSNKVTEKGKDVELRCDPISGHTALYWYRQSLGQGLEFLIYFQGNSAPDKSGLPSDRFSAERTGGSVSTLTIQRTQQEDSAVYLCASSNRFGRAFFGQGTRLTVV.

This clonotype was detected many times. The chain is built from TRBV11-2 and TRBJ2-3; D may correspond to TRBD1 or TRBD2 (5 bases each). Trimming left V 2 bases short and J 4 bases short, with 13 bases between. Germline V gene sequence: CDR1 SGHAT, CDR2 FQNNGV. The CDR3 is 15 residues long. CDR3 nucleotide sequence: TGTGCCAGCAGCTTACAGACAAGGGGAGCAGATACGCAGTATTTT. The encoded protein is CASSLQTRGADTQYF.

This clonotype was counted many times. J is TRBJ2-7 and V is TRBV11-2; D call uncertain. The CDR3 loop spans 14 amino acids. The V and J ends lost 5 bases and 1 base respectively, with 12 bases between them. CDR1 and CDR2 (germline): SGHAT, FQNNGV. Here the CDR3 reads CASSPYTLSYEQYF. CDR3 nucleotide sequence: TGTGCCAGCAGCCCATACACGCTATCCTACGAGCAGTACTTC. The full variable domain, completed using reference TRBV11-2 and TRBJ2-7, is EAGVAQSPRYKIIEKRQSVAFWCNPISGHATLYWYQQILGQGPKLLIQFQNNGVVDDSQLPKDRFSAERLKGVDSTLKIQPAKLEDSAVYLCASSPYTLSYEQYFGPGTRLTVT.

The rearrangement links TRBV7-9 to TRBJ2-3; TRBD2 might be the D (5 bases). This CDR3 comprises 14 residues. The germline gives CDR1 SEHNR, CDR2 FQNEAQ (reference sequence). V lost 6 bases and J 2 bases, leaving 12 bases between the germline ends. The CDR3 loop reads CASSPPGITDTQYF. The CDR3 coding sequence is TGTGCCAGCAGTCCCCCGGGAATCACAGATACGCAGTATTTT. Full variable domain (rest looked up from reference TRBV7-9 and TRBJ2-3): DTGVSQNPRHKITKRGQNVTFRCDPISEHNRLYWYRQTLGQGPEFLTYFQNEAQLEKSRLLSDRFSAERPKGSFSTLEIQRTEQGDSAMYLCASSPPGITDTQYFGPGTRLTVL.

This clonotype was counted between two and nine times. The chain uses TRBV5-1 and TRBJ2-5; no clear D gene. V was clipped by 1 base and J by 4 bases, with 17 bases between them. CDR3 length equals 16 residues. Germline V gives CDR1 SGHRS, CDR2 YFSETQ. Written as DNA, the CDR3 is TGCGCCAGCAGCTTGCCGCGGACGGTACCAATAGAGACCCAGTACTTC. It specifies CASSLPRTVPIETQYF.

This clonotype has a count of ten or more. The chain joins TRBV11-2 to TRBJ2-5, with unresolved D. Trimming shortened V by 3 bases and J by 3 bases, and 8 bases separated the two germline ends. CDR3 length equals 13 residues. Germline lookup yields CDR1 SGHAT and CDR2 FQNNGV. The CDR3 loop reads CASSFGGEETQYF. As DNA, the CDR3 is TGTGCCAGCAGCTTTGGCGGAGAAGAGACCCAGTACTTC.

This clonotype was seen only a few times. V gene TRBV27 combines with J gene TRBJ2-3; 14 bases are shared with TRBD2. V trimming: 4 bases; J trimming: 5 bases; junction bases outside the gene matches: 2. The germline CDR1 and CDR2 sequences are MNHEY and SMNVEV (reference sequence). This CDR3 spans 15 amino acids. The CDR3 region has the DNA TGTGCCAGCAGTTCGGGACTAGCGGGAGTAGATACGCAGTATTTT. Translation: CASSSGLAGVDTQYF.

This clonotype was counted at least ten times. CDR3 amino acids: CSVGTGYEQYF. DNA for the CDR3: TGCAGCGTGGGGACAGGATACGAGCAGTACTTC. The rearrangement links TRBV29-1 to TRBJ2-7; 8 nucleotides align to TRBD1. The CDR3 totals 11 residues. The trim removed 6 bases at V and 4 bases at J, leaving 2 bases unmatched. The germline CDR1 and CDR2 sequences are SQVTM and ANQGSEA.

This clonotype was seen more than once but under ten times. The genes are TRBV6-2 or TRBV6-3 and TRBJ1-5; D remains unclear. The CDR3 consists of 18 residues. Trimming took 2 bases from V and 3 from J, leaving 20 bases between them. Germline lookup yields CDR1 MNHEY and CDR2 SVGEGT. The CDR3 reads CASSYPTCKGGLNQPQHF. For the CDR3, the DNA is TGTGCCAGCAGTTACCCCACTTGCAAGGGAGGGCTCAATCAGCCCCAGCATTTT.

This clonotype occurred many times. This chain uses TRBV5-6 with TRBJ2-5, with D perhaps given as TRBD1 or TRBD2 (5 bases each). V was pared by 1 base and J by 4 bases, with 17 bases between. The V gene's germline CDR1 is SGHDT and CDR2 YYEEEE. The CDR3 has 16 residues. The CDR3 loop is CASSLLGTQLSETQYF. Here the CDR3 DNA reads TGTGCCAGCAGCTTGCTAGGGACCCAGCTGTCAGAGACCCAGTACTTC.

CDR3 residues: CASKETSETQYF. CDR3 DNA: TGTGCCAGCAAAGAGACTTCAGAGACCCAGTACTTC. The V call is TRBV2, the J call TRBJ2-5, with no clear D. The CDR3 length is 12 residues. With 7 bases removed from V and 4 bases from J, the gap between germline ends came to 10 bases. CDR1 SNHLY and CDR2 FYNNEI come from the germline V gene. The full variable domain, in which reference TRBV2 and TRBJ2-5 provide the parts outside the CDR3, is EPEVTQTPSHQVTQMGQEVILRCVPISNHLYFYWYRQILGQKVEFLVSFYNNEISEKSEIFDDQFSVERPDGSNFTLKIRSTKLEDSAMYFCASKETSETQYFGPGTRLLVL.

There are many counts of this clonotype. The CDR3 DNA reads as TGTGCCAGCAGCACCCGGACAGACGAGCAGTACTTC. Translation gives CASSTRTDEQYF. V is TRBV7-8 and J is TRBJ2-7; a possible D gene is TRBD1 (6 bases). Between the trimmed V and J ends, which lost 5 bases and 5 bases, there was a span of 10 bases. This CDR3 is built from 12 residues. Germline V CDR1 and CDR2: SGHVS, FQNEAQ.

This clonotype was seen at least ten times. The chain employs TRBV28 and TRBJ2-7; TRBD1 is a possible D gene (8 bases). The CDR3 is 15 amino acids. Germline lookup yields CDR1 MDHEN and CDR2 SYDVKM. V was clipped by 4 bases and J by 5 bases, with 18 bases between them. CDR3 coding DNA: TGTGCCAGCAGTTCGGGAGGCAGGGGGCGCGACGAGCAGTACTTC. Translated, it gives CASSSGGRGRDEQYF.

This clonotype was detected ten times or more. This chain connects TRBV5-1 to TRBJ2-7; D uncertain. V was cut by 0 bases and J by 3 bases, with 10 bases left in between. This CDR3 is 14 amino acids long. Germline-derived CDR1 and CDR2 are SGHRS and YFSETQ. CDR3 amino acids: CASSLGTAYYEQYF. CDR3 in DNA: TGCGCCAGCAGCTTGGGCACTGCCTACTACGAGCAGTACTTC.

This clonotype was seen repeatedly, ten times or more. J is TRBJ2-7 and V is TRBV6-2 or TRBV6-3; D not resolved. V lost 2 bases and J lost 5, with 7 bases in between. The CDR3 consists of 12 residues. Germline V gene sequence: CDR1 MNHEY, CDR2 SVGEGT. CDR3 DNA: TGTGCCAGCAGTTACAACAGCCACGAGCAGTACTTC. It encodes CASSYNSHEQYF.

This clonotype has ten or more counts. The rearrangement uses TRBV20-1 and TRBJ1-2; no clear D. Germline V gives CDR1 DFQATT, CDR2 SNEGSKA (reference sequence). The CDR3 loop spans 16 amino acids. Trimming took 1 base from V and 0 from J, leaving 15 bases between them. CDR3 DNA: TGCAGTGCTAGAGTGAAGGACGTAATAACTAACTATGGCTACACCTTC. Protein: CSARVKDVITNYGYTF.

Turning to this clonotype: Relative to the germline gene, one junction end is altered; a read error may explain this. J is TRBJ2-1 and V is TRBV12-3 or TRBV12-4, with a possible D match to TRBD1 (7 bases). The CDR3 sequence is 18 residues long. CDR3 nucleotides: TGTGCCAGCAGTTTAGCGAGGGGGCGGGATCCATCCTACAGTGAGCAGTTCTTC. It translates to CASSLARGRDPSYSEQFF.

V and J are TRBV6-2 or TRBV6-3 and TRBJ1-1, with D possibly matching TRBD1 (5 bases). In germline, CDR1 is MNHEY, CDR2 SVGEGT. The V end was cut by 10 bases, the J end by 3 bases, with 9 bases between. The CDR3 has 11 amino acids. CDR3: CATRDYTEAFF. CDR3 in DNA: TGTGCCACCAGGGATTACACTGAAGCTTTCTTT.

This clonotype was observed a few times. The chain employs TRBV27 and TRBJ1-5; the D gene is possibly TRBD1 (6 bases). Germline loops: CDR1 MNHEY, CDR2 SMNVEV (reference sequence). The CDR3 runs 17 residues. Between the trimmed V and J ends, which lost 2 bases and 1 base, there was a span of 15 bases. The CDR3 here is CASSLGGRGRSNQPQHF. DNA of the CDR3: TGTGCCAGCAGTTTAGGGGGCAGGGGACGGAGCAATCAGCCCCAGCATTTT.

This clonotype has ten or more counts. The gene calls are TRBV7-9 and TRBJ1-1; D is perhaps TRBD1 (5 bases). This CDR3 has 14 residues. V was shortened by 7 bases and J by 3 bases, with 15 bases between the two germline ends. Germline CDR1 is SEHNR and CDR2 is FQNEAQ (reference sequence). The CDR3 is CASTSLEGYTEAFF. The DNA of the CDR3 is TGTGCCAGCACCAGCCTTGAGGGGTACACTGAAGCTTTCTTT. The variable domain in full, with the rest retrieved from reference TRBV7-9 and TRBJ1-1, is DTGVSQNPRHKITKRGQNVTFRCDPISEHNRLYWYRQTLGQGPEFLTYFQNEAQLEKSRLLSDRFSAERPKGSFSTLEIQRTEQGDSAMYLCASTSLEGYTEAFFGQGTRLTVV.

This clonotype was detected many times. The chain links TRBV12-3 or TRBV12-4 to TRBJ2-7, with D possibly TRBD1 on 5 matching bases. CDR3 length: 14 residues. With 6 bases removed from V and 3 bases from J, the gap between germline ends came to 15 bases. Here the CDR3 DNA reads TGTGCCAGCAGGCAGGGTGCTTTAGGCTACGAGCAGTACTTC. It is translated as CASRQGALGYEQYF.

This clonotype has at least ten counts. The chain joins TRBV13 to TRBJ2-5; TRBD2 agrees at 10 bases. V was pared by 5 bases and J by 5 bases, with 11 bases of the junction left unmatched. Germline-derived CDR1 and CDR2 are PRHDT and FYEKMQ (reference sequence). The CDR3 is 16 residues long. The CDR3 region is CASSPALAGVGETQYF. The CDR3 DNA is TGTGCCAGCAGCCCAGCCCTAGCGGGAGTGGGGGAGACCCAGTACTTC.